The 8 T cell receptor beta chains below come from one sample, sequenced in a study of Ad26.COV2.S vaccination and SARS-CoV-2 variants. Treatment in this sample: 15 to 20 received Ad26.COV2.S at low or high dose, single or two shots; about 5 received placebo; per-sample allocation not given. Material that was analyzed had been drawn on day 63 after the first vaccine or placebo injection. TCRdb keeps only in-frame clones here, not all; method: immunoSEQ multiplex PCR. The sample yields about 320,000 clones, 85% seen once. Sequencing used peripheral blood, obtained in a trial of Ad26.COV2.S vaccine versus placebo. These receptor sequences come from a person aged 18-60 years who received the Ad26.COV2.S COVID-19 vaccine or a placebo.

Written as DNA, the CDR3 is TGTGCCAGCAGCCCCGGACCAACTAGCACAGATACGCAGTATTTT. This translates into CASSPGPTSTDTQYF. The V call is TRBV5-5, the J call TRBJ2-3, with D uncertain. This CDR3 contains 15 residues. With 4 bases removed from V and 0 bases from J, the gap between germline ends came to 12 bases. Germline-derived CDR1 and CDR2 are SGHKS and YYEKEE (reference sequence). The complete variable domain, with remaining parts taken from reference TRBV5-5 and TRBJ2-3, reads DAGVTQSPTHLIKTRGQQVTLRCSPISGHKSVSWYQQVLGQGPQFIFQYYEKEERGRGNFPDRFSARQFPNYSSELNVNALLLGDSALYLCASSPGPTSTDTQYFGPGTRLTVL.

This clone was seen just once. J is TRBJ2-7 and V is TRBV19, with TRBD2 matching over 13 bases. Losses at the gene ends were 6 bases for V and 5 bases for J; bases not matched to a gene: 10. The germline V gene has CDR1 LNHDA and CDR2 SQIVND (reference sequence). This CDR3 is built from 16 residues. In nucleotides, the CDR3 is TGTGCCAGTAGCAGACTAGCGGGGGGCGACCGCGACGAGCAGTACTTC. Translating gives CASSRLAGGDRDEQYF.

The rearrangement joins TRBV7-8 to TRBJ2-2; tentatively, D is TRBD1 (6 bases). This CDR3 region has 16 residues. Trimming pared 5 bases from V and 4 bases from J, leaving 17 bases between. Germline V gene sequence: CDR1 SGHVS, CDR2 FQNEAQ. The CDR3 region has the DNA TGTGCCAGCAGCCGGTGGGGGCAGGGGCTCACCGGGGAGCTGTTTTTT. Its protein product is CASSRWGQGLTGELFF.

The CDR3 spells CASSATFYEQYF. CDR3 bases: TGTGCCAGCAGTGCGACTTTCTACGAGCAGTACTTC. This chain joins TRBV28 and TRBJ2-7; D not resolved. V was trimmed by 5 bases and J by 3 bases, leaving 8 bases between them. Looked up from germline, CDR1 is MDHEN and CDR2 is SYDVKM. The CDR3 is 12 residues long.

This clone was counted once. The chain is built from TRBV2 and TRBJ2-7, with 8 bases matching TRBD2. CDR3 length: 17 amino acids. J was trimmed by 4 bases and V by 7 bases; bases with no gene match: 18. CDR1 and CDR2 from the germline V gene are SNHLY and FYNNEI. The CDR3 spells CASNTPRALLAAYEQYF. The CDR3 coding sequence is TGTGCCAGCAACACCCCTAGGGCCCTACTAGCGGCTTACGAGCAGTACTTC.

The CDR3 here is CASSQFLLGQGVGGYTF. CDR3 DNA: TGTGCCAGCAGTCAGTTCTTGTTGGGACAGGGGGTTGGTGGCTACACCTTC. The chain employs TRBV28 and TRBJ1-2, with 11 nucleotides matching TRBD1. V trimming: 5 bases; J trimming: 7 bases; junction bases outside the gene matches: 15. Germline-derived CDR1 and CDR2 are MDHEN and SYDVKM. This CDR3 contains 17 residues.

The gene calls are TRBV2 and TRBJ2-1; tentatively, D is TRBD1 (6 bases). Per the germline V gene, CDR1 is SNHLY and CDR2 is FYNNEI. CDR3 length: 16 amino acids. Trimming stripped 6 bases from V and 8 bases from J, with 23 bases between. The CDR3 nucleotides are TGTGCCAGCAGAGTAAGGACAGTCGCGGAGGTCGATGAGCAGTTCTTC. Its protein is CASRVRTVAEVDEQFF.

The V and J genes are TRBV10-1 and TRBJ2-5; TRBD1 might be the D (6 bases). The germline V gene has CDR1 WNHNN and CDR2 SYGVQD (reference sequence). CDR3 length: 14 residues. Between the trimmed V and J ends, which lost 8 bases and 7 bases, there was a span of 20 bases. In DNA form, the CDR3 reads TGCGCCAGCTCCACAGGGAAAAAGACAGGGACCCAGTACTTC. Its protein product is CASSTGKKTGTQYF.